A single T cell receptor (beta chain) is shown here with its context. Its antigen is unknown. This entry comes from a study of CD8+CD57+ T cells in acquired aplastic anemia. Study information: DNA recovered from sorted CD4+ and CD8+ cells had a mean of approximately 3.2 ug. Study findings and constraints: Both patients and controls carried the same twenty-nine CD8+ CDR3 sequences.

This CDR3 spans 13 amino acids. CDR1 MGHDK and CDR2 SYGVNS come from the germline V gene. Trimming removed 2 bases from V and 8 bases from J, with 12 bases in between. Genomic DNA, the template, was used for profiling of the TCR beta VDJ and CDR3. A single record per CDR3 protein comes from TCRdb applying MiXCR to the reads. Counted here are 150,000 to 200,000 distinct CDR3 sequences, around 45% occurring once; the ten biggest clones make up 1.1%. This receptor was obtained from a human donor in good health. The sample comprised sorted CD4+, CD8+, or CD8+CD57+ T cells (not recorded which) from PBMCs. V and J are TRBV25-1 and TRBJ1-1; perhaps TRBD1 as D (6 bases). CDR3 DNA: TGTGCCAGCAGTGAAGGTTACAGGGACGAAGCTTTCTTT. This gives the protein CASSEGYRDEAFF.